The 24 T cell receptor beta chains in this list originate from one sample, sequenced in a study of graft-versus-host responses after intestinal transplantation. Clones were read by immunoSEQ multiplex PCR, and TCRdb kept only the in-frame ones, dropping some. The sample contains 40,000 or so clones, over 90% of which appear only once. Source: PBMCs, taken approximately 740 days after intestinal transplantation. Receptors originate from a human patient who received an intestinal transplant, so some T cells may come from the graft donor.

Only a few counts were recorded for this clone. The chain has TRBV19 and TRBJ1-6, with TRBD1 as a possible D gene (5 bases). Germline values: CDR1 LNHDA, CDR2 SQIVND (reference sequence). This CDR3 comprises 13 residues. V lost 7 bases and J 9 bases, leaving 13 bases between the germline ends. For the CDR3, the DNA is TGTGCCAGTACGGGACTCCGAGGTTCACCCCTCCACTTT. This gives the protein CASTGLRGSPLHF.

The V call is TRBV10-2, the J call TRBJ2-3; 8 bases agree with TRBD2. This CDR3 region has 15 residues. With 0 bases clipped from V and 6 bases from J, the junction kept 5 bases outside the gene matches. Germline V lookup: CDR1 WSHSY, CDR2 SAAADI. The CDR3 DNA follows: TGCGCCAGCAGTGAGTCAGCGGGAGTGAGCGATACGCAGTATTTT. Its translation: CASSESAGVSDTQYF.

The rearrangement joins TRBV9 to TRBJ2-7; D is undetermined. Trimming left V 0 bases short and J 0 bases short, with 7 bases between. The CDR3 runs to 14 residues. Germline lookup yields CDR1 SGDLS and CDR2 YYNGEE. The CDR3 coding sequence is TGTGCCAGCAGCGTAGGAGTCTACTCCTACGAGCAGTACTTC. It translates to CASSVGVYSYEQYF.

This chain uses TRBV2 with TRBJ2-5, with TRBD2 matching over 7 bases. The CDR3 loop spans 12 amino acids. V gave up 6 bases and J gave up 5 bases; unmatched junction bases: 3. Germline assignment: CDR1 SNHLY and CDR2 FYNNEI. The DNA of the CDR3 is TGTGCCAGCAGGGGGGAGGGGGAGACCCAGTACTTC. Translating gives CASRGEGETQYF.

CDR3 nucleotide sequence: TGTGCCAGCAGTTTAACGGTGAACACTGAAGCTTTCTTT. Amino acids: CASSLTVNTEAFF. J is TRBJ1-1 and V is TRBV27; D unresolved. Germline CDR1 reads MNHEY; CDR2 reads SMNVEV (reference sequence). This CDR3 has 13 residues. V gave up 2 bases and J gave up 0 bases, with 4 bases separating them.

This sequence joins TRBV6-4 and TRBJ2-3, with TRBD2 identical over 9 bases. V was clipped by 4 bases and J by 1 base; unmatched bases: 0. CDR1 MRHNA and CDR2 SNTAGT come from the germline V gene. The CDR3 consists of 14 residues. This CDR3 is CASSVAGGTDTQYF. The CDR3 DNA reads TGTGCCAGCAGTGTAGCGGGGGGCACAGATACGCAGTATTTT.

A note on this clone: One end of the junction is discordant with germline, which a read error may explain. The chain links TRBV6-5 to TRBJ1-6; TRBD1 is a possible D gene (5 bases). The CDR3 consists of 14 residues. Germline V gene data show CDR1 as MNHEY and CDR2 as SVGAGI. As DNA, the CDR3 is TGTGCCGGCAGTTACGTAGCCGGGACCGTGGCCCTCCACTTT. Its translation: CAGSYVAGTVALHF.

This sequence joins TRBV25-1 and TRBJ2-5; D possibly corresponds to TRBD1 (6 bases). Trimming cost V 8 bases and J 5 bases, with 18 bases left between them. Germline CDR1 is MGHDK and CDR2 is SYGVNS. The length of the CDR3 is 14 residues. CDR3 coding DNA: TGTGCCAGCTCTACCAGGGGTGGGCTGGAGACCCAGTACTTC. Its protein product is CASSTRGGLETQYF.

The CDR3 DNA sequence: TGTGCCAGCAGAGGGTTCGAGCAGTACTTC. This sequence encodes CASRGFEQYF. The chain joins TRBV6-5 to TRBJ2-7; D remains ambiguous. Trimming stripped 6 bases from V and 6 bases from J, with 6 bases between. This CDR3 is 10 amino acids long. Germline loops: CDR1 MNHEY, CDR2 SVGAGI.

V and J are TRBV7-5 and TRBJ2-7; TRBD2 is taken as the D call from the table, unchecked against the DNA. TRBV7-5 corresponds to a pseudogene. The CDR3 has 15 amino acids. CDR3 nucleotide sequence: TGTGTCAGAAGCTCGACTAGCGGGAGTTTTTACGAGCAGTACTTC. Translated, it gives CVRSSTSGSFYEQYF.

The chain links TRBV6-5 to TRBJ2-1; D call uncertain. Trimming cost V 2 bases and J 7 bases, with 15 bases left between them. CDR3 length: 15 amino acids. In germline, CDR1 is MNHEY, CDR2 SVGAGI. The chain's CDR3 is CASSYTPTGLNEQFF. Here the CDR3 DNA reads TGTGCCAGCAGTTACACCCCCACGGGTCTGAATGAGCAGTTCTTC.

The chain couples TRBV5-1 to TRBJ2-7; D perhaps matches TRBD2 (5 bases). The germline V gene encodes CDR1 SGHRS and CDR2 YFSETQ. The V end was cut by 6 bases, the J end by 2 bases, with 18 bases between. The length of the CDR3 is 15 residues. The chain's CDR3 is CASTAQRAFPYEQYF. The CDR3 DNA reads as TGCGCCAGCACCGCTCAGAGGGCCTTTCCCTACGAGCAGTACTTC. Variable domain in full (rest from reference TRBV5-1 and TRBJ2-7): KAGVTQTPRYLIKTRGQQVTLSCSPISGHRSVSWYQQTPGQGLQFLFEYFSETQRNKGNFPGRFSGRQFSNSRSEMNVSTLELGDSALYLCASTAQRAFPYEQYFGPGTRLTVT.

The CDR3 coding sequence is TGTGCCAGCAGTGACCCCCTCGGGACCCCAGGAGGTGAAAAACTGTTTTTT. It yields the protein CASSDPLGTPGGEKLFF. The chain carries TRBV6-4 and TRBJ1-4, with D tentatively TRBD1 (5 bases). CDR1 MRHNA and CDR2 SNTAGT come from the germline V gene. This CDR3 comprises 17 residues. Between the trimmed V and J ends, which lost 2 bases and 7 bases, there was a span of 20 bases.

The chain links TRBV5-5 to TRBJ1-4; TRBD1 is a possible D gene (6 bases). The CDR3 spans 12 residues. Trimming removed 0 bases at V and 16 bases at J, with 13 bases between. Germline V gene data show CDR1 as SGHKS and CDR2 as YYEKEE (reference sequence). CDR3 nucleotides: TGTGCCAGCAGCTTGGGCTCGGGACATGAGTTTTTT. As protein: CASSLGSGHEFF.

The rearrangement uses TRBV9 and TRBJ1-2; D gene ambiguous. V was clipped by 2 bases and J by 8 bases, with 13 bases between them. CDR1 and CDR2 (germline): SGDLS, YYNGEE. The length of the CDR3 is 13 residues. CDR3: CASSVAERRGYTF. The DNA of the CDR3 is TGTGCCAGCAGCGTGGCTGAGCGGCGGGGCTACACCTTC.

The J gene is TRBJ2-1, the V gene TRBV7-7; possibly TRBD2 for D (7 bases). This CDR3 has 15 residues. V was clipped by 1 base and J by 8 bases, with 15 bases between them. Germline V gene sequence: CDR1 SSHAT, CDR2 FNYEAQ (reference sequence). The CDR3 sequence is CASSLEGGGPHEQFF. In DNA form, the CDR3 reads TGTGCCAGCAGCTTAGAGGGGGGAGGGCCCCATGAGCAGTTCTTC.

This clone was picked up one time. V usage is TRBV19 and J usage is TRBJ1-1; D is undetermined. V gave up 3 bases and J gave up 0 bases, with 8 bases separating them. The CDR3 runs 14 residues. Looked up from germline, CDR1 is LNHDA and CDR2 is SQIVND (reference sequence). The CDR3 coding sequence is TGTGCCAGTAGTATCTCCTTTATGAACACTGAAGCTTTCTTT. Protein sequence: CASSISFMNTEAFF.

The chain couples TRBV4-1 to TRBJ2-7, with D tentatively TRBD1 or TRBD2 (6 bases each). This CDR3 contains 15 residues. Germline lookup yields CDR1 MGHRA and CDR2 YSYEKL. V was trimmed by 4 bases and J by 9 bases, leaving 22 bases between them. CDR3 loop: CASSRSAGGAGGQYF. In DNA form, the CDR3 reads TGCGCCAGCAGCCGCTCGGCCGGGGGCGCAGGAGGGCAGTACTTC.

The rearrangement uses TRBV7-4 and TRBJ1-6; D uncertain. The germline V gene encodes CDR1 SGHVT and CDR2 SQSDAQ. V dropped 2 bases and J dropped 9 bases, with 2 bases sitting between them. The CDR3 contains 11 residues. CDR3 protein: CASSLSSPLHF. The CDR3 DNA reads TGTGCCAGCAGCTTAAGTTCACCCCTCCACTTT. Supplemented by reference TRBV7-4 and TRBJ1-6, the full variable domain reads GAGVSQSPRYKVAKRGRDVALRCDSISGHVTLYWYRQTLGQGSEVLTYSQSDAQRDKSGRPSGRFSAERPERSVSTLKIQRTEQGDSAVYLCASSLSSPLHFGNGTRLTVT.

CDR3 coding DNA: TGCGCCAGCAGCCGCCCCTTCATAGGACAGGGCTACACTGAAGCTTTCTTT. This encodes CASSRPFIGQGYTEAFF. The chain links TRBV4-1 to TRBJ1-1; 8 bases fit TRBD1. Germline trimming cut 4 bases from V and 3 bases from J; bases unmatched to any gene: 13. Germline V gives CDR1 MGHRA, CDR2 YSYEKL. The CDR3 runs to 17 residues.

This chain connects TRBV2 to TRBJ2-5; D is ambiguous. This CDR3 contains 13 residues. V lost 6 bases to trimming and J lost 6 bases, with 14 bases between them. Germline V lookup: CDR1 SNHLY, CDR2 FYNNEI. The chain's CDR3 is CASSGGVRQTQYF. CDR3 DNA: TGTGCCAGCAGCGGTGGGGTGAGGCAGACCCAGTACTTC.

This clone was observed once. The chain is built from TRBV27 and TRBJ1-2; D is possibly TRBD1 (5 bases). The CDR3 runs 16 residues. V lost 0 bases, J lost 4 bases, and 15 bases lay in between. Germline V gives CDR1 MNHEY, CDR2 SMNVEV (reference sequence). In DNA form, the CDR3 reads TGTGCCAGCAGTTTATCCCCAGACGGGGGGGGCTATGGCTACACCTTC. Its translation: CASSLSPDGGGYGYTF.

CDR3 protein: CATSRGLARAYNEQFF. Here the CDR3 DNA reads TGTGCCACCAGCAGGGGCCTAGCGAGGGCCTACAATGAGCAGTTCTTC. The V call is TRBV15, the J call TRBJ2-1; weak D call: TRBD2 (6 bases). V lost 3 bases and J 2 bases, leaving 14 bases between the germline ends. Germline V gives CDR1 LNHNV, CDR2 YYDKDF (reference sequence). The CDR3 extends over 16 amino acids.

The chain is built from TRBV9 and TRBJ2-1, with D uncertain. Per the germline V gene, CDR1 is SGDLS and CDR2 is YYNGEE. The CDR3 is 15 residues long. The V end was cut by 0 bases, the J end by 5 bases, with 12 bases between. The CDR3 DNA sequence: TGTGCCAGCAGCGTAGATCTGAGTAGCAACAATGAGCAGTTCTTC. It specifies CASSVDLSSNNEQFF. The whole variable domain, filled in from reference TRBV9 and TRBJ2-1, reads DSGVTQTPKHLITATGQRVTLRCSPRSGDLSVYWYQQSLDQGLQFLIQYYNGEERAKGNILERFSAQQFPDLHSELNLSSLELGDSALYFCASSVDLSSNNEQFFGPGTRLTVL.